This T cell receptor (beta chain) comes out of a study of regulatory dendritic cells for organ transplantation. This clone was found once. Its antigen remains unknown. V lost 1 base and J lost 8, with 12 bases in between. Germline CDR1 and CDR2: SGHTS and YDEGEE. The CDR3 extends over 14 amino acids. Profiling relied on immunoSEQ multiplex PCR, and the TCRdb table lists in-frame clones only, not all of them. This sample has about 4,000 clones; less than 80% occur once, and the top ten carry under 30%. CFSE-labeled sorted T cells met regulatory or mature dendritic cells for 4 to 6 days. Broader study findings: Naive T cells showed high diversity, memory cells less, memory CD8+ least. Of resting T cell subsets, memory CD8+ had the most alloreactive clonotypes.

The chain recombines TRBV5-8 with TRBJ1-4, with D unclear. The clonotype originates from a human donor in good health. The source material was memory CD8+ T cells from blood cultured with dendritic cells. The subset was: CD45RO+ memory T cells. CDR3 protein: CASSLNWGREKLFF. The CDR3 DNA reads as TGTGCCAGCAGCTTGAATTGGGGAAGAGAAAAACTGTTTTTT.